The sequence of this TCR beta chain was determined in a study of a mutant IDH1 vaccine in newly diagnosed glioma. Per the germline V gene, CDR1 is LNHDA and CDR2 is SQIVND (reference sequence). The CDR3 sequence is 16 residues long. The J segment lost 4 bases and the V segment lost 3 bases, leaving 7 bases of the junction unmatched. In this sample, this clone turned up a few times. Time point described: baseline, week 1 (first vaccination visit). Treatment here: pre-vaccination baseline after standard-of-care therapy. Sequenced by immunoSEQ multiplex PCR; TCRdb stores in-frame clones only, minus some. The profile covers approximately 54,000 clones, with approximately 80% appearing a single time and about 19% taken by the ten largest.

The V call is TRBV19, the J call TRBJ1-1; 11 nucleotides match TRBD1. The clonotype was recovered from a man in his late teens or twenties with glioma. The sample here was PBMCs, taken from a glioma patient treated with radiotherapy, temozolomide or both. CDR3 protein: CASSIVGQGGGTEAFF. CDR3 sequence (DNA): TGTGCCAGTAGTATTGTGGGACAGGGGGGCGGCACTGAAGCTTTCTTT.